One sample yielded the 3 T cell receptor beta chains listed below, sequenced in a study of response to subunit inactivated influenza vaccine. TCRdb re-called the RT-PCR reads through MiXCR, storing one row per CDR3 protein. Among 590,000 or so distinct CDR3 sequences listed, about 15% were seen once. The sample here was PBMCs from blood, taken around 14 days before vaccination. Every receptor here comes from a man in his forties or fifties who received an inactivated influenza vaccine.

This clonotype was counted only a few times. The J gene is TRBJ1-1, the V gene TRBV12-3 or TRBV12-4, with 7 bases matching TRBD1. V shed 1 base, J shed 3 bases, and the junction held 2 bases outside the gene matches. This CDR3 comprises 14 residues. The CDR3 protein is CASSLGQGHTEAFF. The DNA for the CDR3 is TGTGCCAGCAGTTTAGGACAGGGACACACTGAAGCTTTCTTT.

This clonotype was seen more than once but under ten times. This chain joins TRBV2 and TRBJ2-7, with D perhaps given as TRBD1 or TRBD2 (5 bases each). V dropped 6 bases and J dropped 2 bases, with 14 bases sitting between them. The germline V gene encodes CDR1 SNHLY and CDR2 FYNNEI. The CDR3 length is 14 residues. CDR3 residues: CASRGTSAAYEQYF. In nucleotides, the CDR3 is TGTGCCAGCAGGGGGACGTCCGCTGCCTACGAGCAGTACTTC.

The sample holds a few counts of this clonotype. The CDR3 spells CASSMLAGVVNEQFF. The CDR3 nucleotides read TGTGCCAGTAGTATGCTAGCGGGTGTGGTCAATGAGCAGTTCTTC. The chain uses TRBV19 and TRBJ2-1, with TRBD2 matching over 8 bases. With V trimmed by 3 bases and J by 6 bases, 7 bases remained unmatched. The CDR3 spans 15 residues. The germline CDR1 and CDR2 sequences are LNHDA and SQIVND (reference sequence).